This T cell receptor (beta chain) is drawn from a study of cytomegalovirus exposure and HLA in healthy donors. In the study overall: An earlier analysis identified 117 million unique TCR beta sequences in 150 million to 200 million T cells. Samples from HLA-typed donors yielded about 86 million unique TCRs in an early data release. Study-wide findings and caveats: The investigators catalogued some 160 TCR beta chains as cytomegalovirus-associated. Donors were assumed by presence/absence analyses to have roughly uniform sequencing depth.

V was clipped by 4 bases and J by 5 bases, with 6 bases between them. Germline V lookup: CDR1 SNHLY, CDR2 FYNNEI. The CDR3 spans 11 residues. Vbeta (60) and Jbeta (13) primers were used in the PCR. Clones were sequenced by immunoSEQ multiplex PCR, and TCRdb holds only the in-frame ones, with some missing. The ten top clones account for about 6.3%, within a sample of about 41,000 clones. A word on this clone: Its antigen is unknown.

The chain joins TRBV2 to TRBJ2-7; unclear D gene. This sequence was found in a man aged 25-45 years in good health and CMV-seronegative. The material sequenced was PBMCs. The CDR3 spells CASSASDEQYF. Here the CDR3 DNA reads TGTGCCAGCAGTGCCAGCGACGAGCAGTACTTC.